These 30 T cell receptor beta chains originate from one sample sequenced in a study of T cells in Graves' hyperthyroidism and ophthalmopathy. Amplification of TCR beta CDR3 regions was performed using RNA transcripts as template. The HTBI primer set served for first-round RT-PCR of the TCR CDR3. TCRdb recomputed calls from the multiplex PCR reads with MiXCR, one row per CDR3 protein. The sample includes approximately 490,000 distinct CDR3 sequences, 22% of them seen just once. What was sequenced was blood. Source of these receptors: a woman in her 70s with Graves' ophthalmopathy.

The J gene is TRBJ1-1, the V gene TRBV12-3 or TRBV12-4; D is unresolved. Trimming cost V 3 bases and J 6 bases, with 11 bases left between them. The CDR3 loop spans 13 amino acids. CDR3 sequence: CASSFSSPAEAFF. CDR3 in DNA: TGTGCCAGCAGTTTTTCCTCCCCCGCTGAAGCTTTCTTT.

Notes on this clonotype: The germline gene is not matched at one end of the junction; a read error may be the cause. CDR3 residues: CANSKDKINEQFF. DNA of the CDR3: TGTGCCAACAGCAAGGACAAGATCAATGAGCAGTTCTTC. The V gene is TRBV7-2, the J gene TRBJ2-1; D is perhaps TRBD1 (5 bases). CDR1 is SGHTA and CDR2 is FQGNSA in the germline V gene. The CDR3 is 13 amino acids.

This clonotype has at least ten counts. The chain couples TRBV30 to TRBJ1-1; D uncertain. This CDR3 spans 13 amino acids. Per the germline V gene, CDR1 is GTSNPN and CDR2 is SVGIG (reference sequence). V shed 1 base and J shed 6 bases, with 12 bases lying between them. The CDR3 sequence is CAWSGVGSAEAFF. The CDR3 DNA sequence: TGTGCCTGGAGTGGGGTGGGGAGTGCTGAAGCTTTCTTT.

This clonotype has a handful of counts. The chain employs TRBV6-5 and TRBJ2-7; 11 bases map to TRBD2. The CDR3 extends over 16 amino acids. Trimming removed 1 base from V and 7 bases from J; junction bases left unmatched: 9. The germline CDR1 and CDR2 sequences are MNHEY and SVGAGI. The CDR3 nucleotides read TGTGCCAGCAGTTACTTGACTAGCGGGGTACTTCGGGAGCAGTACTTC. It encodes CASSYLTSGVLREQYF.

The chain has TRBV20-1 and TRBJ2-5; 11 bases line up with TRBD2. CDR3 length: 16 residues. With V trimmed by 1 base and J by 1 base, 5 bases remained unmatched. CDR1 is DFQATT, CDR2 SNEGSKA, per germline (reference sequence). The CDR3 loop is CSARVILAGGQETQYF. CDR3 bases: TGCAGTGCTAGAGTTATTCTAGCGGGAGGCCAAGAGACCCAGTACTTC.

Only a few counts were recorded for this clonotype. The chain links TRBV12-3 or TRBV12-4 to TRBJ2-3; 11 bases align to TRBD1. The CDR3 extends over 14 amino acids. V shed 6 bases and J 8 bases; nucleotides not matched to a gene: 7. The DNA for the CDR3 is TGTGCCAGCAGCCCCGGGACAGGGGGTTTTACGCAGTATTTT. Its translation: CASSPGTGGFTQYF.

Regarding this clonotype: A read error is possible here, since a much larger clone lies one base away. The V gene is TRBV3-1, the J gene TRBJ2-3, with D hard to call. In germline, CDR1 is LGHDT, CDR2 YNNKEL (reference sequence). Trimming shortened V by 5 bases and J by 5 bases, and 17 bases separated the two germline ends. This CDR3 spans 15 amino acids. DNA of the CDR3: TGTGCCAGCAGCAGCATCCCTCAAGGCATAGATACGCAGTATTTT. Amino acid sequence: CASSSIPQGIDTQYF.

For the CDR3, the DNA is TGTGCCAGCAGCTTAGCTGTCCCCTTCTACGAGCAGTACTTC. Translated, it gives CASSLAVPFYEQYF. The chain recombines TRBV11-2 with TRBJ2-7; D ambiguous. The V gene lost 1 base and the J gene lost 3 bases, with 10 bases spanning the gap. This CDR3 comprises 14 residues. Germline-derived CDR1 and CDR2 are SGHAT and FQNNGV.

The sample holds a few counts of this clonotype. In DNA form, the CDR3 reads TGTGCCAGCAGCTTACAAGGGGCGGATGGAAACACCATATATTTT. Translating it yields CASSLQGADGNTIYF. The chain is built from TRBV7-3 and TRBJ1-3, with D possibly TRBD1 on 5 matching bases. CDR1 and CDR2 from the germline V gene are SGHTA and FQGTGA. The CDR3 consists of 15 residues. V lost 2 bases to trimming and J lost 3 bases, with 11 bases between them.

This clonotype has ten or more counts. V usage is TRBV11-1 and J usage is TRBJ2-3; 11 bases fit TRBD2. V trimming: 2 bases; J trimming: 6 bases; junction bases outside the gene matches: 7. Germline assignment: CDR1 SGHAT and CDR2 FQDESV (reference sequence). This CDR3 contains 16 residues. CDR3 DNA: TGTGCCAGCAGCTTATCGTTAGCGGGAGGGCAGGATACGCAGTATTTT. It codes for CASSLSLAGGQDTQYF.

This clonotype was counted a few times. The chain has TRBV7-9 and TRBJ1-1; D gene ambiguous. CDR1 is SEHNR and CDR2 is FQNEAQ in the germline V gene (reference sequence). The CDR3 has 14 amino acids. Trimming removed 1 base from V and 4 bases from J, with 10 bases in between. CDR3 DNA: TGTGCCAGCAGCTTAGAGCGGGAGCTCACTGAAGCTTTCTTT. It encodes CASSLERELTEAFF.

This clonotype occurred many times. This rearrangement joins TRBV6-5 to TRBJ1-1; D is uncertain. This CDR3 contains 16 residues. Trimming removed 2 bases at V and 0 bases at J, with 13 bases between. Germline V gives CDR1 MNHEY, CDR2 SVGAGI. Here the CDR3 reads CASSYVPGGMNTEAFF. CDR3 coding DNA: TGTGCCAGCAGTTACGTCCCAGGAGGTATGAACACTGAAGCTTTCTTT.

This clonotype showed up just a few times. This chain joins TRBV20-1 and TRBJ2-3, with TRBD2 identical over 10 bases. V trimming: 3 bases; J trimming: 1 base; junction bases outside the gene matches: 1. The CDR3 is 14 amino acids. Per the germline V gene, CDR1 is DFQATT and CDR2 is SNEGSKA (reference sequence). The CDR3 region is CSASGLAGTDTQYF. Here the CDR3 DNA reads TGCAGTGCTAGTGGACTAGCGGGCACAGATACGCAGTATTTT.

The chain joins TRBV5-1 to TRBJ2-1, with D possibly called TRBD1 or TRBD2 (5 bases each). Germline CDR1 is SGHRS and CDR2 is YFSETQ. Trimming stripped 4 bases from V and 9 bases from J, with 17 bases between. CDR3 length: 14 residues. CDR3 protein: CASSTSGTLAEQFF. The CDR3 DNA sequence: TGCGCCAGCAGCACCTCCGGGACCCTGGCTGAGCAGTTCTTC. Based on the CDR3 plus reference TRBV5-1 and TRBJ2-1, the full variable domain is KAGVTQTPRYLIKTRGQQVTLSCSPISGHRSVSWYQQTPGQGLQFLFEYFSETQRNKGNFPGRFSGRQFSNSRSEMNVSTLELGDSALYLCASSTSGTLAEQFFGPGTRLTVL.

This clonotype has a count of ten or more. The chain uses TRBV11-2 and TRBJ2-1; a possible D gene is TRBD2 (6 bases). Between the trimmed V and J ends, which lost 1 base and 4 bases, there was a span of 11 bases. This CDR3 spans 15 amino acids. CDR1 and CDR2 (germline): SGHAT, FQNNGV. CDR3 loop: CASSLAGDLYNEQFF. The CDR3 nucleotides are TGTGCCAGCAGCTTAGCGGGGGATCTTTACAATGAGCAGTTCTTC.

Many counts were recorded for this clonotype. The genes are TRBV11-2 and TRBJ2-7, with 10 bases identical to TRBD2. With 2 bases clipped from V and 6 bases from J, the junction kept 7 bases outside the gene matches. This CDR3 is 15 amino acids long. Germline values: CDR1 SGHAT, CDR2 FQNNGV. The chain's CDR3 is CASSLFLAGAGEQYF. Written as DNA, the CDR3 is TGTGCCAGCAGCTTATTTCTAGCGGGAGCGGGCGAGCAGTACTTC. The variable domain in full, completed from reference TRBV11-2 and TRBJ2-7, reads EAGVAQSPRYKIIEKRQSVAFWCNPISGHATLYWYQQILGQGPKLLIQFQNNGVVDDSQLPKDRFSAERLKGVDSTLKIQPAKLEDSAVYLCASSLFLAGAGEQYFGPGTRLTVT.

A note on this clonotype: The junction shows a germline mismatch at one end, possibly a read error. V and J are TRBV19 and TRBJ2-5; TRBD2 matches 11 bases. The CDR3 covers 15 residues. Per germline, CDR1 LNHDA and CDR2 SQIVND (reference sequence). This CDR3 is CASLGLAGGKETQCF. CDR3 coding DNA: TGTGCCAGTCTCGGGCTAGCGGGAGGAAAAGAGACCCAGTGCTTC.

Ten or more counts support this clonotype. The V and J genes are TRBV12-3 or TRBV12-4 and TRBJ1-1, with TRBD1 matching 7 bases. The ends lost 3 bases at V and 7 bases at J; junction bases unmatched: 2. The CDR3 length is 12 residues. CDR3 region: CASSLGDSEAFF. The CDR3 nucleotides read TGTGCCAGCAGTTTGGGGGACAGTGAAGCTTTCTTT.

This chain uses TRBV18 with TRBJ2-5, with 10 bases that match TRBD1. Per the germline V gene, CDR1 is KGHSH and CDR2 is LQKENI. V was pared by 3 bases and J by 7 bases, with 11 bases of the junction left unmatched. The CDR3 runs 16 residues. CDR3 sequence reads: CASSPGQGNVWWTQYF. CDR3 in DNA: TGTGCCAGCTCACCGGGACAGGGGAACGTTTGGTGGACCCAGTACTTC.

This clonotype appeared a few times. The chain recombines TRBV24-1 with TRBJ2-3; possible D gene TRBD2, 6 bases. This CDR3 has 15 amino acids. Trimming left V 7 bases short and J 2 bases short, with 15 bases between. CDR1 KGHDR and CDR2 SFDVKD come from the germline V gene. CDR3 in amino acids: CATSGSHVSTDTQYF. DNA for the CDR3: TGTGCCACCAGCGGGAGTCACGTCTCCACAGATACGCAGTATTTT.

In this sample, this clonotype turned up once. The rearrangement uses TRBV19 and TRBJ2-3; tentatively, D is TRBD1 or TRBD2 (7 bases each). The V end lost 10 bases, the J end lost 4 bases, and 15 bases lay between the germline ends. The CDR3 covers 13 residues. Germline lookup yields CDR1 LNHDA and CDR2 SQIVND (reference sequence). The CDR3 sequence: CATKQGRADTQYF. The CDR3 nucleotides are TGTGCCACCAAACAGGGGAGGGCAGATACGCAGTATTTT.

CDR3: CASSLVAGAGSDTQYF. The CDR3 nucleotides read TGTGCCAGCAGCTTAGTGGCCGGTGCTGGTTCAGATACGCAGTATTTT. V and J are TRBV7-2 and TRBJ2-3; D gene ambiguous. The V gene's germline CDR1 is SGHTA and CDR2 FQGNSA. With 1 base removed from V and 4 bases from J, the gap between germline ends came to 15 bases. The CDR3 contains 16 residues.

In this sample, this clonotype turned up a few times. The chain has TRBV12-3 or TRBV12-4 and TRBJ1-4, with D maybe TRBD1 (6 bases). V lost 7 bases, J lost 2 bases, and 14 bases lay in between. CDR3 length: 15 residues. CDR3 residues: CASNPTGLTNEKLFF. CDR3 coding DNA: TGTGCCAGCAACCCAACAGGGTTGACTAATGAAAAACTGTTTTTT.

This clonotype has a count of ten or more. The chain links TRBV12-3 or TRBV12-4 to TRBJ2-2; D possibly corresponds to TRBD2 (7 bases). V was cut by 6 bases and J by 4 bases, with 12 bases left in between. This CDR3 is 14 amino acids long. This CDR3 is CASRQGGFTGELFF. CDR3 DNA sequence: TGTGCCAGCAGACAGGGAGGGTTCACCGGGGAGCTGTTTTTT.

The J gene is TRBJ2-7, the V gene TRBV3-1; possibly TRBD2 for D (5 bases). This CDR3 is built from 13 residues. CDR1 is LGHDT and CDR2 is YNNKEL in the germline V gene (reference sequence). With 3 bases removed from V and 4 bases from J, the gap between germline ends came to 10 bases. CDR3 sequence (DNA): TGTGCCAGCAGCCAGACTACCCCATACGAGCAGTACTTC. Its protein is CASSQTTPYEQYF.

The chain has TRBV24-1 and TRBJ2-1; 10 nucleotides align to TRBD2. The CDR3 has 14 residues. Germline CDR1 and CDR2: KGHDR and SFDVKD. The trim removed 5 bases at V and 9 bases at J, leaving 6 bases unmatched. The CDR3, as DNA: TGTGCCACCAGTGCAAGCGGGAGGGGTAGTGAGCAGTTCTTC. Protein product: CATSASGRGSEQFF.

The chain carries TRBV11-2 and TRBJ1-2; D is undetermined. This CDR3 is 13 amino acids long. V dropped 0 bases and J dropped 8 bases, with 10 bases sitting between them. CDR1 SGHAT and CDR2 FQNNGV come from the germline V gene. CDR3 nucleotides: TGTGCCAGCAGCTTAGATGAAAGGGTCGGCTACACCTTC. The encoded protein is CASSLDERVGYTF.

The rearrangement uses TRBV10-1 and TRBJ1-5, with D perhaps TRBD1 (5 bases). CDR1 is WNHNN and CDR2 is SYGVQD in the germline V gene (reference sequence). This CDR3 spans 13 amino acids. Trimming stripped 4 bases from V and 4 bases from J, with 8 bases between. DNA for the CDR3: TGCGCCAGCAGTGCAGGGTGGAATCAGCCCCAGCATTTT. It yields the protein CASSAGWNQPQHF.

This clonotype has at least ten counts. The rearrangement links TRBV28 to TRBJ1-1; no clear D gene. The ends were cut back, 7 bases at V and 0 bases at J, with 12 bases in the middle. CDR3 length: 14 residues. Germline lookup yields CDR1 MDHEN and CDR2 SYDVKM. The CDR3 region is CASTEFIVNTEAFF. CDR3 DNA: TGTGCCAGCACCGAGTTTATTGTGAACACTGAAGCTTTCTTT. Supplemented by reference TRBV28 and TRBJ1-1, the full variable domain reads DVKVTQSSRYLVKRTGEKVFLECVQDMDHENMFWYRQDPGLGLRLIYFSYDVKMKEKGDIPEGYSVSREKKERFSLILESASTNQTSMYLCASTEFIVNTEAFFGQGTRLTVV.

This clonotype has only a few counts. The chain recombines TRBV20-1 with TRBJ2-7; 7 bases fit TRBD2. CDR3 length: 12 amino acids. Per germline, CDR1 DFQATT and CDR2 SNEGSKA (reference sequence). V gave up 3 bases and J gave up 5 bases; unmatched junction bases: 4. This CDR3 reads CSASLGGNEQYF. DNA for the CDR3: TGCAGTGCTAGCCTGGGAGGGAACGAGCAGTACTTC.